The table lists the clone carrying this T cell receptor beta chain with a few counts. The target antigen is unknown. MiXCR, run by TCRdb on the 5' RACE reads, gives a single entry per CDR3 protein. The data contain 460,000 or so distinct CDR3 sequences, 14% of them singletons. Donors uniformly comprised healthy Caucasians. Germline-derived CDR1 and CDR2 are SGHTA and FQGNSA. The CDR3 is 14 residues long. The J segment lost 7 bases and the V segment lost 6 bases, leaving 10 bases of the junction unmatched. This sample was taken from a study of identical twins. Study-wide points: The study found that models underestimated out-of-frame TCR alpha sharing in monozygotic twins. Clonotypes of the beta chain that were abundant in cord blood carried fewer insertions (memory repertoires showed none). Out-of-frame beta sequences exhibited a weaker degree of excess twin sharing.

These records were also assigned to another study, of yellow fever vaccine responses in identical twins.

This chain joins TRBV7-2 and TRBJ2-7; 9 bases agree with TRBD1. The origin of this receptor is a woman between 18 and 30 years old in good health. The sequencing input was CD4+ T cells sorted from blood. CDR3 bases: TGTGCCAGCAGTTCGGGACAGGGTCTTGAGGAGCAGTACTTC. Its protein product is CASSSGQGLEEQYF.